The clone carrying this T cell receptor beta chain was detected ten times or more. TCRdb passed the 5' RACE reads through MiXCR, listing each CDR3 protein once. The sample lists 200,000 to 250,000 distinct CDR3 sequences, around 30% occurring once. CDR3 size: 13 residues. Per the germline V gene, CDR1 is SGHVS and CDR2 is FNYEAQ. V lost 1 base and J lost 11; bases outside the gene matches: 4. These data belong to a study of T-cell memory formation after mild COVID-19. The wider study: Largely donor-specific TCR clusters were found.

The sample consisted of PBMCs or a T cell subset sorted from them (not recorded which). The V and J genes are TRBV7-6 and TRBJ1-1; 10 nucleotides match TRBD1. The receptor comes from an adult woman who had mild COVID-19 (a few samples of this study predate the infection). Cell type and time point are not known. CDR3 sequence: CASSLGQGARAFF. The CDR3 coding sequence is TGTGCCAGCAGCTTAGGACAGGGGGCGAGGGCTTTCTTT.